This TCR beta chain was sequenced for a study of T cells in Graves' hyperthyroidism and ophthalmopathy. TCR beta CDR3 sequences were amplified from RNA transcripts. The TCR CDR3 was amplified in a first-round RT-PCR using the HTBI primer set. In TCRdb, the multiplex PCR reads were re-called with MiXCR into one record per CDR3 protein. The profile shows roughly 330,000 distinct CDR3 sequences, approximately 15% of them singletons. In germline, CDR1 is MGHDK, CDR2 SYGVNS. V lost 1 base, J lost 6 bases, and 11 bases lay in between. The CDR3 has 14 amino acids. Sequenced: blood. The chain combines TRBV25-1 with TRBJ2-3; D is ambiguous. The sequence derives from a man younger than 45 with Graves' hyperthyroidism. CDR3 nucleotides: TGTGCCAGCAGTGAATGGAGTCCCGCGGATACGCAGTATTTT. Residues: CASSEWSPADTQYF.